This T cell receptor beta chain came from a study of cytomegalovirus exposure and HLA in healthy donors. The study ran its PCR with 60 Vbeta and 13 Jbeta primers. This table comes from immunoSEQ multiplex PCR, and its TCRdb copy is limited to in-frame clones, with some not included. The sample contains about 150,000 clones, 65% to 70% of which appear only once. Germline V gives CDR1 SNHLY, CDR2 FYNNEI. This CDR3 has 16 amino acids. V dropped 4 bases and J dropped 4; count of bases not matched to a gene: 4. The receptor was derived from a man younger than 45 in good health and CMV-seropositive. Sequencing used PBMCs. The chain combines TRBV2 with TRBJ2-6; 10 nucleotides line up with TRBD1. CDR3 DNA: TGTGCCAGCAGTGGACAGGGGGCGCGAGGGGCCAACGTCCTGACTTTC. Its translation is CASSGQGARGANVLTF. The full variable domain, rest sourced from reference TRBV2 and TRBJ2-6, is EPEVTQTPSHQVTQMGQEVILRCVPISNHLYFYWYRQILGQKVEFLVSFYNNEISEKSEIFDDQFSVERPDGSNFTLKIRSTKLEDSAMYFCASSGQGARGANVLTFGAGSRLTVL.